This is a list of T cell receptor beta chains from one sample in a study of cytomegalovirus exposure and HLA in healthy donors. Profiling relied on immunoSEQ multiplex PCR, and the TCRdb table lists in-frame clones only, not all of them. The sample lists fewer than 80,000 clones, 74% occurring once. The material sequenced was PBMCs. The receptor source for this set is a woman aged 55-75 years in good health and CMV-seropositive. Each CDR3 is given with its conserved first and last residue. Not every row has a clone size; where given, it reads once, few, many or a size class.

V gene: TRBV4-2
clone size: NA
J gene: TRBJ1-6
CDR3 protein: CASSQDQVSSSYNSPLHF

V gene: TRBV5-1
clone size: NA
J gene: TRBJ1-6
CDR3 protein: CASSLDPDSPLHF

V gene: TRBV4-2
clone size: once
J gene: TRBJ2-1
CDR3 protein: CASTHGTSSYNEQFF

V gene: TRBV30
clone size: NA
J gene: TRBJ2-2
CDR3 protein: CAWSGQLTGELFF

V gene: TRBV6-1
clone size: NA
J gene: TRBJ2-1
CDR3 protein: CASSSTHAGRGEQFF

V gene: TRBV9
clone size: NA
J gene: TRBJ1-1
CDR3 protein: CASSGQQGLNTEAFF

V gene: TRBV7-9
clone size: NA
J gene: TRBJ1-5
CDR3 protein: CASSSQNSNQPQHF

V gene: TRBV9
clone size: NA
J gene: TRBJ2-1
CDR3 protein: CASSVAGNNNEQFF

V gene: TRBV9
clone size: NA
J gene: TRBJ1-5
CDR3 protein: CASSPGEGAINQPQHF

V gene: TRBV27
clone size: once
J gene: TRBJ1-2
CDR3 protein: CASMSGTAYGYTF

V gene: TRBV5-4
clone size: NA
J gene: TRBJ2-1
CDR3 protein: CASSPGTSGGNEQFF

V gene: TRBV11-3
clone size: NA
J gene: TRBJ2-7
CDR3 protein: CASSFRGDRGGEQYF

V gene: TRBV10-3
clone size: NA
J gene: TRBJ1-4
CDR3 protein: CAIRPGQGDEKLFF

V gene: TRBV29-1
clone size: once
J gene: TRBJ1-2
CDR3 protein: CSVRREGHGYTF

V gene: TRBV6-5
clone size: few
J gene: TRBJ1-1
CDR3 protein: CASSYGRTGGTEAFF

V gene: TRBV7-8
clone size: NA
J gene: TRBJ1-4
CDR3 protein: CASSLGRGRTNEKLFF

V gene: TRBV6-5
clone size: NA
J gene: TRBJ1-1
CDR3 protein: CASSQTGGTEAFF

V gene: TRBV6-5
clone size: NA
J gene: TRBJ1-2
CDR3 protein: CASRIDRDAGYTF

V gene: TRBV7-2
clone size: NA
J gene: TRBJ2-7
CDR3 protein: CASSTSGSYEQYF

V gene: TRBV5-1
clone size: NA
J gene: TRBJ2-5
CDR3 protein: CASSLTSGGAGETQYF

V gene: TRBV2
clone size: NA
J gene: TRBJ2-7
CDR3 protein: CASGRSSYEQYF

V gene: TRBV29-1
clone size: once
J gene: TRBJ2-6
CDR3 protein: CSVEGQGDGANVLTF

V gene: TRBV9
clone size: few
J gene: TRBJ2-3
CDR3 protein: CASSVGLADGVQYF

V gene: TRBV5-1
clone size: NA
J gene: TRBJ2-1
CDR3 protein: CASSPGQNYNEQFF

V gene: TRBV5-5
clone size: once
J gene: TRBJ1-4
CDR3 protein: CASKRGPTTNEKLFF

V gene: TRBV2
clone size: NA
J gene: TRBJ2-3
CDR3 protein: CASSRGVGLAGADTQYF

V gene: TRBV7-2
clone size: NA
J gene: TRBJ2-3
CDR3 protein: CASSQTSSVYTQYF

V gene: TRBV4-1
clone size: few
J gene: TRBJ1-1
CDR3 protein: CASSPGTGGGNTEAFF

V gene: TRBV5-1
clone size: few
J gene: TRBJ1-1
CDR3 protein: CASSVRDRQPNTEAFF

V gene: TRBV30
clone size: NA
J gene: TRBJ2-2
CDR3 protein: CAWTMGSYTGELFF

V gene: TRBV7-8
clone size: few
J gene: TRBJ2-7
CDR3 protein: CASSAGTSGGYEQYF

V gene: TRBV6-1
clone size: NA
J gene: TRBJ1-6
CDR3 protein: CASSEGDRGLYNSPLHF

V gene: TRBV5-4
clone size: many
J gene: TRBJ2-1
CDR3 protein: CASSLDSGREQFF

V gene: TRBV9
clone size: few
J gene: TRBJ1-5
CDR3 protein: CASSGTGGLNQPQHF

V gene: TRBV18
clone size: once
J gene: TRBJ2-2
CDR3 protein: CASSSGTTNTGELFF

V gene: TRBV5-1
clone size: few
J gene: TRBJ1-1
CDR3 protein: CASSTDSLWTEAFF

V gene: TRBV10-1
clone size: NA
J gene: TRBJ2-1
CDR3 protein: CASSPDRGPWNEQFF

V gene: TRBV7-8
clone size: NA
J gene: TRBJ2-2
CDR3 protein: CASSPEQANTGELFF

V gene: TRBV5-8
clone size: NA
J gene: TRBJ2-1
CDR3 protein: CASSLGQGVESYNEQFF

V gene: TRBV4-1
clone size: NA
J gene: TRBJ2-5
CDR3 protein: CASSQADRDQETQYF

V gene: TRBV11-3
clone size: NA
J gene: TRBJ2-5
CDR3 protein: CASSQTGRRETQETQYF

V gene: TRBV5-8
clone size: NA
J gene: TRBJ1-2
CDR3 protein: CASSSGNYGYTF

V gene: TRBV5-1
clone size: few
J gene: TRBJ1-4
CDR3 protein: CASSFGRGTEKLFF

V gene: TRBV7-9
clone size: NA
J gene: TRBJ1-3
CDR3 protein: CASSPDRSSGNTIYF

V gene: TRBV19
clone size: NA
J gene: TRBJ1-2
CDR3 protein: CASTAGRGVSGYTF

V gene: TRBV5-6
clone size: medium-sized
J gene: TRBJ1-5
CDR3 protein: CASSLWDRENQPQHF

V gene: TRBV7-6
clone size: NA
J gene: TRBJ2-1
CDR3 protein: CASSLYSGGVPHGDEQFF

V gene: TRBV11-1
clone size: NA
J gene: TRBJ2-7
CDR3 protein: CASSSTTGDSYEQYF

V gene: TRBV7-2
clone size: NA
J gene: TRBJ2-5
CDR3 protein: CASSLGWRGVYQETQYF

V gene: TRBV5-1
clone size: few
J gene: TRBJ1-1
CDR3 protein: CASSNPPWDRGTEAFF

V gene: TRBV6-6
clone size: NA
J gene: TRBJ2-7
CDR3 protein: CASSGTAYEQYF

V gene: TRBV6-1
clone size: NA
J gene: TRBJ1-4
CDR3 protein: CASSETGYNEKLFF

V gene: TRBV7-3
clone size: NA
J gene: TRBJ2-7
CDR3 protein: CASSSSGGREQYF

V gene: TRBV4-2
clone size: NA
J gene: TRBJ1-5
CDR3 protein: CASSLQTEWPQHF

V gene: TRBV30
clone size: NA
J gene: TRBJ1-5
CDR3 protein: CAWSRRYGTGINQPQHF

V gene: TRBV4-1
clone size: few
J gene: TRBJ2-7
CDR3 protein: CASSQVGSSGRDEQYF

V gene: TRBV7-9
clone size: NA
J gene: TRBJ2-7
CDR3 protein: CASSSGWGRNAYEQYF